This record covers a single T cell receptor beta chain. Its antigen is not known. These data come from a study of cytomegalovirus exposure and HLA in healthy donors. Regarding the study as a whole: Previously analyzed data showed that most TCR beta V segments were productive at a frequency of about 87% or about 30%. Reports showed the classifier diagnosing cytomegalovirus status with high specificity and sensitivity.

The germline V and J ends were trimmed by 8 bases and 0 bases, with 14 bases remaining between them. CDR1 and CDR2 (germline): GTSNPN, SVGIG (reference sequence). CDR3 length: 14 residues. Healthy bone marrow donors formed the donor group. Vbeta (60) and Jbeta (13) primers were used in the PCR. Original processing methods: Roughly 10 million shared chains were among some 80 million unique TCR beta chains counted in a later analysis. Repertoires were generated with immunoSEQ multiplex PCR, while TCRdb's copy carries only in-frame clones and drops some. Clone size and the V and J calls come from that table; the DNA yielded D and trimming. The sample lists roughly 290,000 clones; around 90% were seen once.

The J gene is TRBJ1-3, the V gene TRBV30; D is perhaps TRBD1 (6 bases). The sequence was obtained from a woman aged 18-29 years in good health and CMV-seronegative. Sequenced sample: PBMCs. CDR3 nucleotides: TGTGCCCGGGGGAGGGGGACCTCTGGAAACACCATATATTTT. Its protein product is CARGRGTSGNTIYF.